This entry features one T cell receptor beta chain sequence. These data come from a study of blood T cells in healthy people across ages. V was cut by 4 bases and J by 3 bases, with 11 bases left in between. Germline V CDR1 and CDR2: SEHNR, FQNEAQ (reference sequence). The CDR3 consists of 14 residues. Together with a sample-barcoded 5' primer, a J-beta primer mix was included in a second PCR lasting about 7 to 11 cycles. TCRdb re-derived calls from the 5' RACE reads in MiXCR, one entry per CDR3 protein. The table has around 800,000 distinct CDR3 sequences, under 55% seen once. Sequenced material: blood. The chain joins TRBV7-9 to TRBJ2-3, with D perhaps TRBD1 (6 bases). The sequence derives from a man aged 55 to 70 in good health. CDR3 loop: CASSSLGQTDTQYF. The CDR3 bases are TGTGCCAGCAGCTCTCTAGGACAGACAGATACGCAGTATTTT.